This section outlines one T cell receptor beta chain sequence together with its context. What it recognizes is unknown. The data belong to a study of PD-L1 blockade in urothelial cancer. Looking at the study overall: Most of the 29 patients were men who had bladder-origin urothelial cancer. General study points: Durable-benefit patients showed greater tumor-associated blood clone expansion at 3 weeks.

The V gene's germline CDR1 is MNHEY and CDR2 SVGAGI. CDR3 length: 14 amino acids. Trimming removed 7 bases at V and 10 bases at J, with 17 bases between. Time point of the sample: peripheral blood 6 weeks after treatment start. It was locally advanced or metastatic urothelial carcinoma that patients had. Into every PCR, synthetic TCR analog templates were spiked. Method: immunoSEQ multiplex PCR; TCRdb's copy keeps in-frame clones and lacks some. The data contain roughly 120,000 clones, roughly 91% of them seen just once; the ten biggest clones take up about 1.8%. Sequencing used PBMCs, obtained around atezolizumab (anti-PD-L1) treatment. The J gene is TRBJ1-6, the V gene TRBV6-5; D not resolved. The receptor comes from a man aged 60 to 69 with urothelial cancer. Written as DNA, the CDR3 is TGTGCCAGCACTCCCCAGGAAGGTGGGTCACCCCTCCACTTT. It yields the protein CASTPQEGGSPLHF.